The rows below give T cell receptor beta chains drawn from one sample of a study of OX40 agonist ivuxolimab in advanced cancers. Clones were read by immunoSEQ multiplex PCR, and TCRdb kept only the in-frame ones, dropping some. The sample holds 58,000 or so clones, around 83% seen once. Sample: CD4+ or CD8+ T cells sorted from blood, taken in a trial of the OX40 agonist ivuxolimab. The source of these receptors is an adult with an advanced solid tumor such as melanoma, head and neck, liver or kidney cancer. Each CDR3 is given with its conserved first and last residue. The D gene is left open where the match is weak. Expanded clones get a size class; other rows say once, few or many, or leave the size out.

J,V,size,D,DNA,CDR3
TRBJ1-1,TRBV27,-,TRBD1,TGTGCCAGCGGTTGGACAGGGTCCACTGAAGCTTTCTTT,CASGWTGSTEAFF
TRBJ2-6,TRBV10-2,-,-,TGCGCCAGCAGTTTCTCATTGAGCTCTGGGGCCAACGTCCTGACTTTC,CASSFSLSSGANVLTF
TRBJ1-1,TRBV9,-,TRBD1,TGTGCCAGCAGCGTAGGAGACAGGGGGTGGAACACTGAAGCTTTCTTT,CASSVGDRGWNTEAFF
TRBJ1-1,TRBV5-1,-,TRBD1,TGCGCCAGCAGCGGGGGGGACAGGGACACTGAAGCTTTCTTT,CASSGGDRDTEAFF
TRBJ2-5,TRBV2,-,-,TGTGCCAGCAGTGAGGTGACAGAGATTCAAGAGACCCAGTACTTC,CASSEVTEIQETQYF
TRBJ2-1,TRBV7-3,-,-,TGTGCCAGCAGCTCCTCAGGTGCTATGAATGAGCAGTTCTTC,CASSSSGAMNEQFF
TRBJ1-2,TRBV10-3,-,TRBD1,TGTGCCATCAGTGTACAGCCGGGACAGGGAGGCTACACCTTC,CAISVQPGQGGYTF
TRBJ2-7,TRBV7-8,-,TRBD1,TGTGCCAGCAGCCCTCCCACAGGGGGGTTGTACGAGCAGTACTTC,CASSPPTGGLYEQYF
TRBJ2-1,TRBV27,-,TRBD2,TGTGCCAGCAGTTTCATAGCGGGGGGCGATGAGCAGTTCTTC,CASSFIAGGDEQFF
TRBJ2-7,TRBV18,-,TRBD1,TGTGCCAGCTCAACCTCCCAGGGGGCTATGAACGAGCAGTACTTC,CASSTSQGAMNEQYF
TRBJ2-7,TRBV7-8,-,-,TGTGCCAGCAGCCCAAGCGTACAATACGAGCAGTACTTC,CASSPSVQYEQYF
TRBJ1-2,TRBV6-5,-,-,TGTGCCAGCAGTTACGGACTACGGAAGGGTAATGGCTACACCTTC,CASSYGLRKGNGYTF
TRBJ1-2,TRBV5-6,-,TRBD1,TGTGCCAGCAGCTCCAGGGGGCCGTTCTTGGGCTACACCTTC,CASSSRGPFLGYTF
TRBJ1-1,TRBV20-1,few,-,TGCAGTGCTTCCCATCGAACTGAAGCTTTCTTT,CSASHRTEAFF
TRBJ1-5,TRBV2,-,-,TGTGCCAGCAGTGATTTTCGGTGGGGAGATAACAATCAGCCCCAGCATTTT,CASSDFRWGDNNQPQHF
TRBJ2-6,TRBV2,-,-,TGTGCCAGCAGCTCATCATCTGGGGCCAACGTCCTGACTTTC,CASSSSSGANVLTF
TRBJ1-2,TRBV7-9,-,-,TGTGCCAGCAGCTTAGAACCAAGACCTGACAGGCGCTCGGGCTACACCTTC,CASSLEPRPDRRSGYTF
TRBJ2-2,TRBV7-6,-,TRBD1,TGTGCCAGCAGCCTCGGACAGGGGGCCCCCACCGGGGAGCTGTTTTTT,CASSLGQGAPTGELFF
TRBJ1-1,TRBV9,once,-,TGTGCCAGCAGCGTAATGGAGGGAGCTTTCTTT,CASSVMEGAFF
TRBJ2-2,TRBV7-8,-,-,TGTGCCAGCAGCTTAACAGGAGGTACCGGGGAGCTGTTTTTT,CASSLTGGTGELFF
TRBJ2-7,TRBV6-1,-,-,TGTGCCAGCAGTGAGTCGCTAAGGGGGATTCACGAGCAGTACTTC,CASSESLRGIHEQYF
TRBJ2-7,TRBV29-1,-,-,TGCAGCGTTGGCAGCCACGAGCAGTACTTC,CSVGSHEQYF
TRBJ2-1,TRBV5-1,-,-,TGCGCCAGCAGCCCGTTGGGGGGTGGTGGGACCTACAATGAGCAGTTCTTC,CASSPLGGGGTYNEQFF
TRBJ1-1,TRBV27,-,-,TGTGCCAGCAGTTCAAGACTGAACACTGAAGCTTTCTTT,CASSSRLNTEAFF
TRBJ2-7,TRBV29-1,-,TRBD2,TGCAGCGTCGCCGGAGGGACTAGGAGGGGGTATTACGAGCAGTACTTC,CSVAGGTRRGYYEQYF
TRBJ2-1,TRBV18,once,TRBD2,TGTGCCAGCTTGAGCGGGGGAGCACACGGCTCGGAGCAGTTCTTC,CASLSGGAHGSEQFF
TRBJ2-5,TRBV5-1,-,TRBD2,TGCGCCAGCAGCCTCCTGGTGGGGGGGGAAGAGACCCAGTACTTC,CASSLLVGGEETQYF
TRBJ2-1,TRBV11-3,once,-,TGTGCCAGCAGCCGTCTCCGCAATGAGCAGTTCTTC,CASSRLRNEQFF
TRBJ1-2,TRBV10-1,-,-,TGCGCCAGCAGCCGGGGGCCTAACTATGGCTACACCTTC,CASSRGPNYGYTF
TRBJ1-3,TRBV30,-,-,TGTGCCTGGAGTGTTGGGGGAACTGGAAACACCATATATTTT,CAWSVGGTGNTIYF
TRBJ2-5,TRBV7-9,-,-,TGTGCCAGCAGCTTAGAAGCGCGGGGCCAAGAGACCCAGTACTTC,CASSLEARGQETQYF
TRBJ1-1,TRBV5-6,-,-,TGTGCCAGCAGCCCGGGGGGTTCCGCCGGGGACACTGAAGCTTTCTTT,CASSPGGSAGDTEAFF
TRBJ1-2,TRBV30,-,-,TGTGCCTGGAGTGTTCCCAACTATGGCTACACCTTC,CAWSVPNYGYTF
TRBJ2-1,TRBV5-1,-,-,TGCGCCAGCAGCGCGGATCCCTCATCGGGCGGTGAGCAGTTCTTC,CASSADPSSGGEQFF
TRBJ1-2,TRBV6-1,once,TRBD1,TGTGCCAGCAGACAGGGGTTCGGTGGCTACACCTTC,CASRQGFGGYTF
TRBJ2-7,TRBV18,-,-,TGTGCCAGCTCAGTCATAACCTACGAGCAGTACTTC,CASSVITYEQYF
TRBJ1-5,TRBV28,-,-,TGTGCCAGCAGTGGGACACTTAGCAATCAGCCCCAGCATTTT,CASSGTLSNQPQHF
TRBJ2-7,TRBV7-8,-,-,TGTGCCAGCAGCTTAGCAGGGGACATTTCCTACGAGCAGTACTTC,CASSLAGDISYEQYF
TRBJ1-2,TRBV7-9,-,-,TGTGCCAGCAGCTTGGGTTGGGATGGCTACACCTTC,CASSLGWDGYTF
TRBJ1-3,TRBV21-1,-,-,TGTGCCAGCAGCAAAGATAGGGGGCCCTCCTCTGGAAACACCATATATTTT,CASSKDRGPSSGNTIYF
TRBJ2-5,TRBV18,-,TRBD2,TGTGCCAGCTCACGGGGCCTGCGGGGAGGGCTCCAAGAGACCCAGTACTTC,CASSRGLRGGLQETQYF
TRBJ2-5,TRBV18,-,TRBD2,TGTGCCAGCTCACCTCCCGGGACTAGAGAGACCCAGTACTTC,CASSPPGTRETQYF
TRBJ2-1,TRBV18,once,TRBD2,TGTGCCAGCTCACCAGGCGGGGGGGCCCATGAGCAGTTCTTC,CASSPGGGAHEQFF
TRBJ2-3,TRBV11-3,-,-,TGTGCCAGCAGCTTAACAGATACGCAGTATTTT,CASSLTDTQYF
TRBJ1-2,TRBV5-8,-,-,TGTGCCAGCAGCTTGGGGGGGCCGTATGGCTACACCTTC,CASSLGGPYGYTF